These 5 T cell receptor beta chains were sequenced from one sample in a study of shared clonotypes between healthy human individuals. Here immunoSEQ multiplex PCR was the method, and the copy in TCRdb shows in-frame clones only, minus some. Of about 770,000 clones listed, 72% are singletons. Sequenced material: memory CD4+ T cells sorted from blood. As to subset: CD45RA-negative fraction. Receptors originate from a woman aged 25 to 39 in good health.

The chain carries TRBV28 and TRBJ2-2, with 10 bases fitting TRBD1. The length of the CDR3 is 15 residues. Looked up from germline, CDR1 is MDHEN and CDR2 is SYDVKM. V lost 5 bases and J lost 6; bases outside the gene matches: 6. This chain's CDR3 is CASSPTGGWSGELFF. CDR3 nucleotide sequence: TGTGCCAGCAGTCCGACAGGGGGCTGGTCCGGGGAGCTGTTTTTT.

The chain employs TRBV6-6 and TRBJ2-3; D ambiguous. The CDR3 runs 15 residues. CDR1 and CDR2 (germline): MNHNY, SVGAGI (reference sequence). V was shortened by 5 bases and J by 2 bases, with 14 bases between the two germline ends. CDR3 nucleotides: TGTGCCAGCAGTCCGCTGGAGATAGTCACAGATACGCAGTATTTT. This encodes CASSPLEIVTDTQYF.

The chain is built from TRBV28 and TRBJ2-6; the match to TRBD1 covers 10 bases. Looked up from germline, CDR1 is MDHEN and CDR2 is SYDVKM. The trim removed 5 bases at V and 2 bases at J, leaving 9 bases unmatched. The CDR3 length is 18 residues. The CDR3 region is CASSEPGQGVPGANVLTF. DNA of the CDR3: TGTGCCAGCAGTGAACCCGGACAGGGGGTACCTGGGGCCAACGTCCTGACTTTC.

J is TRBJ2-1 and V is TRBV9, with a weak D call TRBD2 (5 bases). The V end lost 7 bases, the J end lost 6 bases, and 8 bases lay between the germline ends. Germline CDR1 reads SGDLS; CDR2 reads YYNGEE. This CDR3 comprises 11 residues. The CDR3 region has the DNA TGTGCCAGCGTCGCGGGCAATGAGCAGTTCTTC. This codes for CASVAGNEQFF.

This clone has a count of ten or more. This rearrangement joins TRBV4-1 to TRBJ2-5; 8 nucleotides align to TRBD1. The CDR3 totals 15 residues. Germline CDR1 MGHRA, CDR2 YSYEKL. The junction had 7 bases not matched to a gene; V was cut back by 3 bases and J by 4 bases. In DNA form, the CDR3 reads TGCGCCAGCAGCCATGGCAGGGGGCGGCTAGAGACCCAGTACTTC. Its translation: CASSHGRGRLETQYF.